Sequencing of this T cell receptor beta chain was carried out in a study of cytomegalovirus exposure and HLA in healthy donors. Study outcomes and limitations: With DRB1 most and HLA-C fewest, TCR association rates differed between HLA loci in a later analysis.

Deletions cut 4 bases from V and 0 bases from J, with 12 bases between. Per the germline V gene, CDR1 is SGHDT and CDR2 is YYEEEE. The CDR3 loop spans 15 amino acids. The primer mix had 60 Vbeta and 13 Jbeta primers. This table comes from immunoSEQ multiplex PCR, and its TCRdb copy is limited to in-frame clones, with some not included. The sample lists 150,000 to 200,000 clones, 65% to 75% occurring once. On this clone: What it binds is not known.

The material sequenced was PBMCs. The receptor was derived from a girl aged 5-17 years in good health and CMV-seronegative. The rearrangement joins TRBV5-6 to TRBJ2-3; the D is unclear. The DNA for the CDR3 is TGTGCCAGCAGCCCCACTGACACGAGCACAGATACGCAGTATTTT. Amino acid sequence: CASSPTDTSTDTQYF.